Listed below are T cell receptor beta chains from one sample, sequenced in a study of sequential checkpoint blockade in melanoma. The data were produced by immunoSEQ multiplex PCR, yet TCRdb's version contains in-frame clones alone and is incomplete. The table has some 11,000 clones, nearly 80% seen once; the top ten hold 50% to 60%. This specimen consisted of CD8+ T cells sorted from blood (inferred from file names), obtained from a patient given nivolumab and ipilimumab in sequence. These TCRs come from a human donor with melanoma. The conserved cysteine and the conserved F or W are not part of the CDR3 here. The size field is filled for only some rows; it gives once, few, many or a size class.

CDR3aa: ASTLSSGGVDTQY; v_gene: TRBV6-5; abundance: few
CDR3aa: ASSSSSESDTQY; v_gene: TRBV4-3; abundance: NA
CDR3aa: ASSQGAGLPQETQY; v_gene: TRBV14; abundance: NA
CDR3aa: ASSLGGGATGELF; v_gene: TRBV6-5; abundance: NA
CDR3aa: ATSSSGGYPYEQY; v_gene: TRBV15; abundance: NA
CDR3aa: ASSSGPPDTQY; v_gene: TRBV11-2; abundance: NA
CDR3aa: ASSLEGGENTGELF; v_gene: TRBV7-8; abundance: NA
CDR3aa: ASSYSRDRGNTEAF; v_gene: TRBV7-6; abundance: NA
CDR3aa: ASSPSGVEKLF; v_gene: TRBV13; abundance: NA
CDR3aa: ASSVEGRDYT; v_gene: TRBV9; abundance: NA
CDR3aa: SVENPGGGGYPYEQY; v_gene: TRBV29-1; abundance: NA
CDR3aa: ASRTSGGESYEQY; v_gene: TRBV6-8; abundance: NA
CDR3aa: ASSLERTSVYEQY; v_gene: TRBV7-6; abundance: few
CDR3aa: ASSVDSYEQY; v_gene: TRBV5-6; abundance: NA
CDR3aa: ASSETSGGTDTQY; v_gene: TRBV6-4; abundance: once
CDR3aa: ASSERGSTGELF; v_gene: TRBV6-4; abundance: NA
CDR3aa: ASSPSAGGVHEQY; v_gene: TRBV11-1; abundance: once
CDR3aa: AWSVLQGVYGYT; v_gene: TRBV30; abundance: NA
CDR3aa: ASSPSMTGELF; v_gene: TRBV9; abundance: NA
CDR3aa: ACHSGPWNTEAF; v_gene: TRBV30; abundance: NA
CDR3aa: ASSPSGTSTDTQY; v_gene: TRBV11-2; abundance: NA
CDR3aa: ASSPSSYEQY; v_gene: TRBV19; abundance: NA
CDR3aa: ASSQVQGGYEQY; v_gene: TRBV6-5; abundance: NA
CDR3aa: ASSSVPNTGELF; v_gene: TRBV11-3; abundance: once
CDR3aa: ASKLGPGGSNQPRH; v_gene: TRBV4-1; abundance: NA
CDR3aa: ASSLAGGWGDIQY; v_gene: TRBV9; abundance: NA
CDR3aa: AISEGGQGWTDTQY; v_gene: TRBV10-3; abundance: NA
CDR3aa: ASSLSGGFNQPQH; v_gene: TRBV27; abundance: NA
CDR3aa: SVQSNSGANVLT; v_gene: TRBV29-1; abundance: NA
CDR3aa: ASSPRTSGSTDTQY; v_gene: TRBV18; abundance: NA
CDR3aa: ASSSSSVSSTNEQF; v_gene: TRBV11-3; abundance: NA
CDR3aa: ASSSFYRTEAF; v_gene: TRBV13; abundance: NA
CDR3aa: ASSFPRVGTMNTEAF; v_gene: TRBV5-1; abundance: NA
CDR3aa: ASGSLTGGAGNYGYT; v_gene: TRBV12-5; abundance: medium-sized
CDR3aa: AISTTVGTHSYEQY; v_gene: TRBV10-3; abundance: NA
CDR3aa: ASSSQTEAEQY; v_gene: TRBV7-9; abundance: NA
CDR3aa: AWSQDRGGYT; v_gene: TRBV30; abundance: NA
CDR3aa: ASSYHRDFSSYEQY; v_gene: TRBV7-8; abundance: NA
CDR3aa: ASSLDTDRVYTGELF; v_gene: TRBV5-1; abundance: NA
CDR3aa: ASSQDGGSLYGNTIY; v_gene: TRBV4-1; abundance: NA
CDR3aa: ASSQRNNYGYT; v_gene: TRBV28; abundance: NA
CDR3aa: ASSLIRAQGYSGANVLT; v_gene: TRBV18; abundance: NA
CDR3aa: ASSRGGTGDPEQY; v_gene: TRBV5-6; abundance: medium-sized
CDR3aa: ASSPHYRVGLSGANVLT; v_gene: TRBV28; abundance: once
CDR3aa: ASSSTVNYGYT; v_gene: TRBV5-1; abundance: NA
CDR3aa: ASSQASGTGETEAF; v_gene: TRBV4-2; abundance: NA
CDR3aa: ASSWWTEADTEAF; v_gene: TRBV7-9; abundance: NA
CDR3aa: ASSQTTGTGHGYT; v_gene: TRBV4-1; abundance: once
CDR3aa: ASSPPEGIYEQY; v_gene: TRBV9; abundance: NA
CDR3aa: ASTTSSSSYNEQF; v_gene: TRBV25-1; abundance: NA
CDR3aa: ASSSQDREVEQY; v_gene: TRBV5-1; abundance: NA
CDR3aa: ASSQTGYEQY; v_gene: TRBV27; abundance: NA